Reported below is one T cell receptor (beta chain). The CDR3 totals 15 residues. Trimming removed 0 bases from V and 2 bases from J, with 12 bases in between. Germline V gives CDR1 SGDLS, CDR2 YYNGEE. These data are taken from a study of blood T cell repertoires in COVID-19. Study at large: PBMCs, B-cell-depleted T cells, or T cells were the source of the cDNA or gDNA that made up the material.

The protocol was immunoSEQ multiplex PCR, while the TCRdb copy is restricted to in-frame clones and leaves out a portion. The sample carries about 180,000 clones, over 75% recorded once. V gene TRBV9 combines with J gene TRBJ2-7; unclear D gene. The sequencing input was peripheral blood. The source of this sequence is a man aged 55 to 70 with acute or convalescent COVID-19. As DNA, the CDR3 is TGTGCCAGCAGCGTAGCGCCTAGTGATACCTACGAGCAGTACTTC. It yields the protein CASSVAPSDTYEQYF. Together with reference TRBV9 and TRBJ2-7, the CDR3 gives the full variable domain: DSGVTQTPKHLITATGQRVTLRCSPRSGDLSVYWYQQSLDQGLQFLIQYYNGEERAKGNILERFSAQQFPDLHSELNLSSLELGDSALYFCASSVAPSDTYEQYFGPGTRLTVT.